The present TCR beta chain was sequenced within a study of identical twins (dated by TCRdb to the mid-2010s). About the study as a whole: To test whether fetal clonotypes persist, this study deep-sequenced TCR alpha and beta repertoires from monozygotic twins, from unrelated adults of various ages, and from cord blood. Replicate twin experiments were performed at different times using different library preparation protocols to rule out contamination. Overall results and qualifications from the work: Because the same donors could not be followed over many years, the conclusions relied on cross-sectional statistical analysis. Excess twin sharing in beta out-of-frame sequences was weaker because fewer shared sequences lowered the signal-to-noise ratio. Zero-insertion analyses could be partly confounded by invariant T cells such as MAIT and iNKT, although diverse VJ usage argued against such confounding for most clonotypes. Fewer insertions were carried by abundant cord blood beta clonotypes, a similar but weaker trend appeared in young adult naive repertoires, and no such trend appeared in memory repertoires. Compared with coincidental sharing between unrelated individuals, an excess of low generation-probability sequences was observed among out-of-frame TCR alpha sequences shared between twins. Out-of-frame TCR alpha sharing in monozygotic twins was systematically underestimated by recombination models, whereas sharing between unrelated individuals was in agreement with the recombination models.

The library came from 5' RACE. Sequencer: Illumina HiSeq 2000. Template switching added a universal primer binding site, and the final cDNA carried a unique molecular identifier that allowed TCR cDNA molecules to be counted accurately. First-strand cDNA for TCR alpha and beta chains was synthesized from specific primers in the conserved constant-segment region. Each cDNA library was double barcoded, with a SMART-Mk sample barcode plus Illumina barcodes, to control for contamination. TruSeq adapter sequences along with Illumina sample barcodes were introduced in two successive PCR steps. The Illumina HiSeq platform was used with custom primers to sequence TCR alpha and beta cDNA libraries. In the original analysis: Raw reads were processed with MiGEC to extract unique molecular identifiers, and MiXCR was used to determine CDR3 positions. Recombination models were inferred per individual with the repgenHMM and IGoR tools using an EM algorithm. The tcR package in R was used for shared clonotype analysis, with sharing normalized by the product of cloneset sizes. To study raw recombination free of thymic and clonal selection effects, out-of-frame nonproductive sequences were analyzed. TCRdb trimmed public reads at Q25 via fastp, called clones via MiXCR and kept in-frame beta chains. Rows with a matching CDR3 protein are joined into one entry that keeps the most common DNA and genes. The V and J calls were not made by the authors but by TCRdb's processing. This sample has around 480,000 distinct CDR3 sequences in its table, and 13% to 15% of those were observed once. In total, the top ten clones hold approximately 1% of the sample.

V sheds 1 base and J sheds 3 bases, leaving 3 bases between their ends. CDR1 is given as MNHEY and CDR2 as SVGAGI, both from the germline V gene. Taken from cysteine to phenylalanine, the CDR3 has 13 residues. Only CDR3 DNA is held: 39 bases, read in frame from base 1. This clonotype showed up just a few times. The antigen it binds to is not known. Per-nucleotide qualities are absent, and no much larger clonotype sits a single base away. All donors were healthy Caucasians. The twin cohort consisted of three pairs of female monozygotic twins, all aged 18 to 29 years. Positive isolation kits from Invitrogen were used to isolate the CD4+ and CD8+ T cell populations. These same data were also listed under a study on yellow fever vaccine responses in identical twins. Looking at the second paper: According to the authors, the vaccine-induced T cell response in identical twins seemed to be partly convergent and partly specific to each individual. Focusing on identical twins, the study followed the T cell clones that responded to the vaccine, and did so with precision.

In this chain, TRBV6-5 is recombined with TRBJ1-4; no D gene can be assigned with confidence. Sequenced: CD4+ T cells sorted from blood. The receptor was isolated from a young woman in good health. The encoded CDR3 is CASSYYPNEKLFF. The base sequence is TGTGCCAGCAGTTACTATCCTAATGAAAAACTGTTTTTT.